The T cell receptor beta chain under discussion was sequenced for a study of identical twins. Points from the study as a whole: Insertions ran lower in abundant cord blood beta clonotypes, though not in memory repertoires.

V was cut by 7 bases and J by 14 bases, with 19 bases left in between. This CDR3 region has 12 residues. Comment on this clonotype: The antigen remains undetermined.

TCRdb fed the 5' RACE reads into MiXCR, producing one record per CDR3 protein. The table shows fewer than 900,000 distinct CDR3 sequences, with approximately 22% occurring only once. This sample also appeared in a second study, on T cells expressing NK-cell markers.

The chain couples TRBV12-3 or TRBV12-4 to TRBJ2-3; D uncertain. Sequencing used PBMCs. The clonotype was recovered from a woman younger than 35 in good health. CDR3 residues: CASTEDPLRRYF. In nucleotides, the CDR3 is TGTGCCAGCACCGAGGACCCACTACGGCGGTATTTT.